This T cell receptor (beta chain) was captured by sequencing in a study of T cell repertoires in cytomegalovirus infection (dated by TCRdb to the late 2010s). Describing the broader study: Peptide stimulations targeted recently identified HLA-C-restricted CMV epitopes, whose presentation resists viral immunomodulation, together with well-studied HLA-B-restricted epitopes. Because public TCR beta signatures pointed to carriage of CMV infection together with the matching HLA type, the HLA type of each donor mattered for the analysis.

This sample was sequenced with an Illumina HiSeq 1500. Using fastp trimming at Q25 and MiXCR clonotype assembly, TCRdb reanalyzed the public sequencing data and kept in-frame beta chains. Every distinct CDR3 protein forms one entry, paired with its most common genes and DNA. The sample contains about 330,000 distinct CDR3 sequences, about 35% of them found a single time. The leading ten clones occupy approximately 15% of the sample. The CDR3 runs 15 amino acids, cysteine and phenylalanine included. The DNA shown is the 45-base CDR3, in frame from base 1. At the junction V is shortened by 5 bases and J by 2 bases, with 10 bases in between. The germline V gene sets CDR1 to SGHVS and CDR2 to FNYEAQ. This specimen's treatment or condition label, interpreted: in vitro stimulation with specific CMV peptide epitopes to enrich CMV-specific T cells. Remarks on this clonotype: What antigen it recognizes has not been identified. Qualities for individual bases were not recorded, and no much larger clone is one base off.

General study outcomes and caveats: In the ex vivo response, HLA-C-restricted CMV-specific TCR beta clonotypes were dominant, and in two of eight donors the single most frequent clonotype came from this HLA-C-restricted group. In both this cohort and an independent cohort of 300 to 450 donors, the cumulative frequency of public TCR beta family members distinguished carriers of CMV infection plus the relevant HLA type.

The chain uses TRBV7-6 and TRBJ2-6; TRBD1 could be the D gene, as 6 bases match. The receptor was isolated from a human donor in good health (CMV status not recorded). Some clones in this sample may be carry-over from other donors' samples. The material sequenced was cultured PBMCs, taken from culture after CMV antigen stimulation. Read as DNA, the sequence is TGTGCCAGCAGCCCCACAGGGACTGGGGCCAACGTCCTGACTTTC. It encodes CASSPTGTGANVLTF.